The 14 T cell receptor beta chains given below trace back to one sample, sequenced in a study of beta chain features in type 1 diabetes. Every isolated RNA sample was fully reverse transcribed, so sequencing captured expressed TCRB transcripts. Sequenced by immunoSEQ multiplex PCR; TCRdb stores in-frame clones only, minus some. The table lists 120,000 to 150,000 clones, 9% to 10% of them singletons, with about 0.6% in the top ten. Sequencing was carried out using central memory CD4+ T cells from blood. These receptors all come from a middle-aged woman in good health.

This clone appeared a few times. The rearrangement uses TRBV5-1 and TRBJ2-2, with D tentatively TRBD1 (6 bases). Germline V gene sequence: CDR1 SGHRS, CDR2 YFSETQ. The CDR3 has 13 residues. The V and J ends lost 0 bases and 7 bases respectively, with 7 bases between them. In DNA form, the CDR3 reads TGCGCCAGCAGCTTGGACAGGGTCGGGGAGCTGTTTTTT. Translating it yields CASSLDRVGELFF.

This sequence joins TRBV9 and TRBJ2-7, with 8 bases fitting TRBD1. J was trimmed by 5 bases and V by 0 bases; bases with no gene match: 7. Germline loops: CDR1 SGDLS, CDR2 YYNGEE. This CDR3 has 15 amino acids. The CDR3 nucleotides are TGTGCCAGCAGCGTAGCAACAGGGGGAAGGGACGAGCAGTACTTC. It is translated as CASSVATGGRDEQYF.

CDR3 nucleotides: TGTGCCAGCAGGTTTACTGGGGCCAACGTCCTGACTTTC. Its protein product is CASRFTGANVLTF. The chain combines TRBV2 with TRBJ2-6; no definite D call. V was pared by 6 bases and J by 2 bases, with 5 bases between. Germline-derived CDR1 and CDR2 are SNHLY and FYNNEI. CDR3 length: 13 amino acids.

This clone showed up just a few times. The gene calls are TRBV7-2 and TRBJ2-2; 8 nucleotides agree with TRBD2. CDR1 and CDR2 from the germline V gene are SGHTA and FQGNSA. V gave up 5 bases and J gave up 7 bases; unmatched junction bases: 6. The CDR3 is 14 residues long. The CDR3, as DNA: TGTGCCAGCAGCGCTCGGGGGGGCAACGGGGAGCTGTTTTTT. This sequence encodes CASSARGGNGELFF. Complete variable domain (other parts from reference TRBV7-2 and TRBJ2-2): GAGVSQSPSNKVTEKGKDVELRCDPISGHTALYWYRQSLGQGLEFLIYFQGNSAPDKSGLPSDRFSAERTGGSVSTLTIQRTQQEDSAVYLCASSARGGNGELFFGEGSRLTVL.

The chain joins TRBV5-1 to TRBJ1-1, with 7 bases identical to TRBD1. CDR1 is SGHRS, CDR2 YFSETQ, per germline. This CDR3 contains 13 residues. The V and J ends lost 5 bases and 7 bases, in that order; junction bases with no gene match: 8. The DNA for the CDR3 is TGCGCCAGCAGTAGTGACAACAGGGGTGAAGCTTTCTTT. As protein: CASSSDNRGEAFF.

The chain uses TRBV2 and TRBJ1-1; the D is unclear. Germline V gene lookup returns CDR1 SNHLY and CDR2 FYNNEI. The CDR3 is 15 residues long. Trimming removed 7 bases from V and 5 bases from J, with 20 bases in between. The chain's CDR3 is CASTVRGREGTEAFF. DNA for the CDR3: TGTGCCAGCACTGTTCGAGGGAGGGAGGGTACTGAAGCTTTCTTT.

The chain couples TRBV7-2 to TRBJ1-5; TRBD1 matches at 7 bases. V gave up 5 bases and J gave up 3 bases; unmatched junction bases: 7. Germline-derived CDR1 and CDR2 are SGHTA and FQGNSA. The length of the CDR3 is 15 residues. CDR3 in DNA: TGTGCCAGCAGCGTCGGGACAGCATACAATCAGCCCCAGCATTTT. Translated: CASSVGTAYNQPQHF.

The chain combines TRBV7-6 with TRBJ2-1; TRBD2 agrees at 13 bases. CDR1 and CDR2 (germline): SGHVS, FNYEAQ. Trimming took 7 bases from V and 4 from J; bases not matched to a gene: 4. This CDR3 comprises 15 residues. The CDR3 nucleotides read TGTGCCAGCACCGGACTAGCGGGGGCATACAATGAGCAGTTCTTC. As protein: CASTGLAGAYNEQFF. Based on the CDR3 plus reference TRBV7-6 and TRBJ2-1, the full variable domain is GAGVSQSPRYKVTKRGQDVALRCDPISGHVSLYWYRQALGQGPEFLTYFNYEAQQDKSGLPNDRFSAERPEGSISTLTIQRTEQRDSAMYRCASTGLAGAYNEQFFGPGTRLTVL.

There are a few counts of this clone. The gene calls are TRBV11-2 and TRBJ2-7, with D possibly matching TRBD1 (6 bases). The CDR3 is made up of 13 amino acids. Germline assignment: CDR1 SGHAT and CDR2 FQNNGV. V was cut by 1 base and J by 3 bases, with 7 bases left in between. The CDR3 DNA reads TGTGCCAGCAGCTTAGTCAGGGGCTACGAGCAGTACTTC. Its translation: CASSLVRGYEQYF. Based on the CDR3 plus reference TRBV11-2 and TRBJ2-7, the full variable domain is EAGVAQSPRYKIIEKRQSVAFWCNPISGHATLYWYQQILGQGPKLLIQFQNNGVVDDSQLPKDRFSAERLKGVDSTLKIQPAKLEDSAVYLCASSLVRGYEQYFGPGTRLTVT.

The CDR3 DNA sequence: TGTGCCAGCAGCCCTTATTACACCGGGGAGCTGTTTTTT. Residues: CASSPYYTGELFF. The gene calls are TRBV5-6 and TRBJ2-2; D unresolved. Trimming took off 4 bases at V and 3 bases at J, with 7 bases between the two ends. Germline V gene sequence: CDR1 SGHDT, CDR2 YYEEEE. The CDR3 sequence is 13 residues long.

This chain uses TRBV29-1 with TRBJ1-1, with D possibly being TRBD1 (6 bases). The CDR3 is 12 amino acids. Trimming pared 6 bases from V and 10 bases from J, leaving 18 bases between. Germline V lookup: CDR1 SQVTM, CDR2 ANQGSEA. The CDR3 here is CSVARGGEVAFF. In nucleotides, the CDR3 is TGCAGCGTGGCCCGCGGGGGCGAGGTAGCTTTCTTT.

This clone was detected a few times. The V call is TRBV15, the J call TRBJ2-1; TRBD2 aligns across 10 bases. V dropped 2 bases and J dropped 4; count of bases not matched to a gene: 11. Per the germline V gene, CDR1 is LNHNV and CDR2 is YYDKDF (reference sequence). The CDR3 consists of 18 residues. The CDR3 here is CATSRPPGQRGGYNEQFF. For the CDR3, the DNA is TGTGCCACCAGCAGACCCCCTGGTCAGCGGGGGGGATACAATGAGCAGTTCTTC.

The rearrangement uses TRBV28 and TRBJ1-1; D is undetermined. The length of the CDR3 is 14 residues. Germline assignment: CDR1 MDHEN and CDR2 SYDVKM. Trimming took off 6 bases at V and 1 base at J, with 12 bases between the two ends. The CDR3 sequence: CASSNYRRNTEAFF. CDR3 coding DNA: TGTGCCAGCAGCAACTACCGTAGGAACACTGAAGCTTTCTTT.

The chain has TRBV19 and TRBJ1-4; no firm D call. V lost 6 bases, J lost 0 bases, and 11 bases lay in between. Germline V gene lookup returns CDR1 LNHDA and CDR2 SQIVND (reference sequence). The CDR3 consists of 15 residues. The CDR3 bases are TGTGCCAGTAGCGGGAGCCCCGCAACTAATGAAAAACTGTTTTTT. Translating it yields CASSGSPATNEKLFF.